The 10 T cell receptor beta chains presented below share a single source sample, sequenced in a study of CD8 T cells in Susac syndrome. Reverse transcription of roughly 0.45 to 1 ug RNA used random hexamers. TCRdb re-called the immunoSEQ multiplex PCR reads with MiXCR, one entry per CDR3 protein. The table shows roughly 200,000 distinct CDR3 sequences, with around 95% occurring only once. The sequenced sample consisted of CD4+ T cells from PBMCs. These receptors came from a human donor with multiple sclerosis.

There are a few counts of this clonotype. V is TRBV6-1 and J is TRBJ1-3; D unclear. Germline CDR1 MNHNS, CDR2 SASEGT. The V gene lost 8 bases and the J gene lost 0 bases, with 11 bases spanning the gap. The CDR3 is 14 amino acids. CDR3 nucleotide sequence: TGTGCCAGCGGGTCAGGCCACTCTGGAAACACCATATATTTT. Translating it yields CASGSGHSGNTIYF.

The rearrangement links TRBV24-1 to TRBJ1-1; possibly TRBD1 for D (6 bases). The germline V gene has CDR1 KGHDR and CDR2 SFDVKD. Trimming shortened V by 3 bases and J by 1 base, and 11 bases separated the two germline ends. There are 15 residues in the CDR3. This CDR3 reads CATSDPATGNTEAFF. CDR3 DNA: TGTGCCACCAGTGATCCCGCGACAGGGAACACTGAAGCTTTCTTT.

This chain links TRBV9 with TRBJ1-2; no firm D call. The V end lost 0 bases, the J end lost 7 bases, and 13 bases lay between the germline ends. The CDR3 is 14 residues long. CDR1 is SGDLS and CDR2 is YYNGEE in the germline V gene. The CDR3 is CASSVDMGTAGYTF. For the CDR3, the DNA is TGTGCCAGCAGCGTAGATATGGGAACGGCTGGCTACACCTTC.

V usage is TRBV20-1 and J usage is TRBJ2-3; TRBD1 matches at 10 bases. Germline lookup yields CDR1 DFQATT and CDR2 SNEGSKA (reference sequence). The ends lost 2 bases at V and 4 bases at J; junction bases unmatched: 6. The length of the CDR3 is 15 residues. The CDR3 DNA reads as TGCAGTGCTAGAACCGGGACAGGGGCGGCAGATACGCAGTATTTT. This encodes CSARTGTGAADTQYF.

The chain employs TRBV30 and TRBJ2-7, with D unresolved. This CDR3 region has 12 residues. The V end was cut by 1 base, the J end by 4 bases, with 8 bases between. Germline CDR1 and CDR2: GTSNPN and SVGIG (reference sequence). CDR3 protein: CAWSATTYEQYF. The CDR3, as DNA: TGTGCCTGGAGTGCAACTACTTACGAGCAGTACTTC.

This sequence joins TRBV12-3 or TRBV12-4 and TRBJ2-3; 7 positions match TRBD2. This CDR3 has 15 residues. V trimming: 4 bases; J trimming: 0 bases; junction bases outside the gene matches: 4. The CDR3 DNA follows: TGTGCCAGCAGTTCCCCTAGCGGAAGCACAGATACGCAGTATTTT. As protein: CASSSPSGSTDTQYF.

The chain joins TRBV30 to TRBJ2-3; the D gene is possibly TRBD1 (6 bases). Germline V gene lookup returns CDR1 GTSNPN and CDR2 SVGIG (reference sequence). V was pared by 2 bases and J by 6 bases, with 15 bases between. The CDR3 spans 14 residues. The CDR3 reads CAWSPGVGADTQYF. For the CDR3, the DNA is TGTGCCTGGAGTCCAGGGGTCGGAGCCGATACGCAGTATTTT. The full variable domain, its missing parts supplied by reference TRBV30 and TRBJ2-3, is SQTIHQWPATLVQPVGSPLSLECTVEGTSNPNLYWYRQAAGRGLQLLFYSVGIGQISSEVPQNLSASRPQDRQFILSSKKLLLSDSGFYLCAWSPGVGADTQYFGPGTRLTVL.

The chain couples TRBV3-1 to TRBJ1-4; D not certain. The ends were cut back, 2 bases at V and 4 bases at J, with 5 bases in the middle. This CDR3 has 13 amino acids. The V gene's germline CDR1 is LGHDT and CDR2 YNNKEL (reference sequence). The DNA of the CDR3 is TGTGCCAGCAGCCAACAGGATAATGAAAAACTGTTTTTT. Amino acid sequence: CASSQQDNEKLFF.

The V call is TRBV5-6, the J call TRBJ1-3, with D uncertain. Germline CDR1 reads SGHDT; CDR2 reads YYEEEE. V was pared by 4 bases and J by 8 bases, with 16 bases between. CDR3 length equals 14 residues. The CDR3 DNA follows: TGTGCCAGCAGCGTCGTCTCCAGAGGACACACCATATATTTT. Its protein is CASSVVSRGHTIYF. The variable domain in full, with the rest retrieved from reference TRBV5-6 and TRBJ1-3, is DAGVTQSPTHLIKTRGQQVTLRCSPKSGHDTVSWYQQALGQGPQFIFQYYEEEERQRGNFPDRFSGHQFPNYSSELNVNALLLGDSALYLCASSVVSRGHTIYFGEGSWLTVV.

The rearrangement links TRBV29-1 to TRBJ1-1; 7 bases align to TRBD1. This CDR3 is 16 amino acids long. V gave up 7 bases and J gave up 6 bases; unmatched junction bases: 20. The germline V gene has CDR1 SQVTM and CDR2 ANQGSEA. CDR3 coding DNA: TGCAGCGCTGTTACAGGGGCCACCGCCTCGGGTGCTGAAGCTTTCTTT. It codes for CSAVTGATASGAEAFF.